The entry below describes one T cell receptor beta chain. Its antigen is not known. Germline V gives CDR1 SGHTA, CDR2 FQGNSA. This CDR3 is built from 13 residues. Trimming left V 2 bases short and J 6 bases short, with 10 bases between. The data stem from a study of T cell responses to AZD1222 COVID-19 vaccine. Generated by immunoSEQ multiplex PCR, the TCRdb table keeps only in-frame clones and is missing some. The sample shows over 200,000 clones, around 94% of them seen only once. Study-level findings and limits: No day 14 peak samples; only post-peak repertoires were characterized. Distributed over spike, vaccine-associated CD4 TCRs predominated at 160-218 and 743-854. Among the donors, most were white British and more were female, and clonal diversity was possibly underestimated. Within unmutated variant regions lay the reported targets of nearly half of spike-specific TCRs.

This TCR derives from an adult who received the MenACWY meningococcal vaccine as a control. J is TRBJ1-2 and V is TRBV7-2; a weak D match, TRBD1 (5 bases). The sequencing here drew on peripheral blood, taken 28 days after the second dose of the MenACWY control vaccine. The CDR3 is CASSLPGTNGYTF. The CDR3 DNA reads TGTGCCAGCAGCTTACCCGGGACGAATGGCTACACCTTC.